The clone carrying this T cell receptor (beta chain) appeared a single time. Generated by immunoSEQ multiplex PCR, the TCRdb table keeps only in-frame clones and is missing some. The table shows about 180,000 clones, with under 90% occurring only once. The data originate from a study of blood T cell repertoires in COVID-19. Across the whole study: Samples representing acute and convalescent COVID-19 were sourced from the United States, Italy and Spain.

The V and J ends lost 7 bases and 7 bases respectively, with 11 bases between them. This CDR3 is built from 11 residues. Germline CDR1 reads SGHKS; CDR2 reads YYEKEE (reference sequence). The chain combines TRBV5-5 with TRBJ1-1; D is perhaps TRBD1 (5 bases). The sample was peripheral blood. The TCR comes from a woman older than 75 with active or convalescent COVID-19. CDR3 in DNA: TGTGCCAGCCGCCGGGACTTTGAAGCTTTCTTT. Translating it yields CASRRDFEAFF.